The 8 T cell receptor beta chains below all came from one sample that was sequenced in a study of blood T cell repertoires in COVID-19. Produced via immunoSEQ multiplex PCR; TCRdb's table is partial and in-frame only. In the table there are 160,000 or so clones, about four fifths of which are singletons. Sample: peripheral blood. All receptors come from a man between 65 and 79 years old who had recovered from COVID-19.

The CDR3 nucleotides are TGTGCCAGCAGTTACTCGGACAGGGGGCCACACCAGCATTTT. Protein product: CASSYSDRGPHQHF. V usage is TRBV6-6 and J usage is TRBJ1-5; 11 bases are a match to TRBD1. This CDR3 is built from 14 residues. CDR1 and CDR2 from the germline V gene are MNHNY and SVGAGI (reference sequence). The trim removed 0 bases at V and 12 bases at J, leaving 4 bases unmatched.

The CDR3 nucleotides read TGTGCCAGCAGTGACTGGGACAGGGCCCCCTACACTGAAGCTTTCTTT. This gives the protein CASSDWDRAPYTEAFF. The genes are TRBV6-4 and TRBJ1-1; 9 bases align to TRBD1. The V gene's germline CDR1 is MRHNA and CDR2 SNTAGT. V trimming: 1 base; J trimming: 3 bases; junction bases outside the gene matches: 6. This CDR3 is 16 amino acids long.

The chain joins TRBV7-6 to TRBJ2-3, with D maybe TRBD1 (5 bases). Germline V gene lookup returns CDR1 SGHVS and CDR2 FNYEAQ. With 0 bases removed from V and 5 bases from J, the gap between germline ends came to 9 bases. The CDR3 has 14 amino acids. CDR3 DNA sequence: TGTGCCAGCAGCTTAGCAGGGGTTGGAGATACGCAGTATTTT. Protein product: CASSLAGVGDTQYF.

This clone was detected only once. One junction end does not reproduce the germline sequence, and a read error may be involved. For the CDR3, the DNA is TGTGCCAGCAGCTTAGGTGCGGGACTAGCGGCGCTCTTC. Protein: CASSLGAGLAALF. The rearrangement joins TRBV7-2 to TRBJ2-1; 11 bases line up with TRBD2. CDR3 size: 13 residues. Germline loops: CDR1 SGHTA, CDR2 FQGNSA.

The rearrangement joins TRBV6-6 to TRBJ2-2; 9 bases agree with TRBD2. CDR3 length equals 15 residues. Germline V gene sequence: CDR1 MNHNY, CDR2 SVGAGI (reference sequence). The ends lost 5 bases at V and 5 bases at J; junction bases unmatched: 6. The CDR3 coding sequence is TGTGCCAGCAGTGTCCAGGGACTAGCAACCGGGGAGCTGTTTTTT. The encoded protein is CASSVQGLATGELFF.

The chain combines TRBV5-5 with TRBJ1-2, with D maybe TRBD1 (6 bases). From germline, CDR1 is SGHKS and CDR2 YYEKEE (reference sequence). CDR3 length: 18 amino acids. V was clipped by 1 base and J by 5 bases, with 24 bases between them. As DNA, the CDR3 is TGTGCCAGCAGCTTGAGGGGGGGCCCGATAGGGGCTTTGTATGGCTACACCTTC. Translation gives CASSLRGGPIGALYGYTF.

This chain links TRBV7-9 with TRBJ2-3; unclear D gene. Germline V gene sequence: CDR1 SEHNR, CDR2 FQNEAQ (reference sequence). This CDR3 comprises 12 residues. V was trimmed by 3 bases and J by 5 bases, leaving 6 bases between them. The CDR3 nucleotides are TGTGCCAGCAGCTTTGCGGTAGATACGCAGTATTTT. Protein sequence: CASSFAVDTQYF.

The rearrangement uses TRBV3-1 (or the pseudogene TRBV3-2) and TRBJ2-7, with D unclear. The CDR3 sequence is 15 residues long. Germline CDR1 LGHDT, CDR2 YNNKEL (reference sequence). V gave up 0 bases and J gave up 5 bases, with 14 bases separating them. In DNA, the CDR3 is TGTGCCAGCAGCCAAGATCGAACCACTCGGGACGAGCAGTACTTC. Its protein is CASSQDRTTRDEQYF.